This TCR beta chain is drawn from a study of siplizumab effects on memory and regulatory T cells (dated 2019 in TCRdb). About the full investigation: The study looked at the effect of siplizumab, an anti-CD2 antibody, on alloreactive T-cell subsets in allogeneic mixed lymphocyte reactions made from human PBMCs.

This clone was seen a single time. What this receptor recognizes is not known. Base qualities are not at hand, and no much larger clone is one base apart. The CDR3 numbers 16 residues from cysteine through phenylalanine. Here the CDR3 DNA is all that survives: 48 bases in frame from base 1. V is cut back by 0 bases and J by 5 bases, with 10 bases in the junction unmatched. From the germline V gene (reference sequence), CDR1 is GTSNPN and CDR2 is SVGIG. Library preparation was by the immunoSEQ multiplex PCR assay. The deep sequencing platform assayed about 91,000 TCR templates per sample. Genomic DNA extracted from sorted T cells was used for TCRbeta CDR3 sequencing. Concerning the study's data processing: The R programming language was used for clonal analysis of the TCRbeta CDR3 data. Comparing unstimulated samples against CFSE-low samples taken after the reaction was how alloreactive CD4+ and CD8+ clones were defined. Regulatory or non-regulatory origin was assigned to alloreactive CD4+ clones by matching of sequences to sorted unstimulated Treg and non-Treg repertoires. This immuneACCESS table, as held by TCRdb, lists in-frame sequences with V and J called but not all clones. Of the missing ones, under half trace to an unresolved V gene in checked studies; the others have no known cause. The D gene and trimming were derived from the DNA, and the V and J assignments and clone size from that table. The sample table records 90,000 to 130,000 clones; over 85% of these occur just once. 1% to 1.5% of the sample belongs to the ten largest clones.

TCRbeta CDR3 sequencing was performed on sorted unstimulated T cells and on proliferating T cells recovered from mixed lymphocyte reactions. Fresh whole blood from fewer than 12 HLA-typed healthy donors was used to isolate PBMCs. Overall study results and their limits: Compared with memory T cells, unstimulated naive T cells appeared more diverse, and naive cells seemed to make a substantial contribution to the alloresponse. Among mappable alloreactive CD4+ clones, an average Treg-derived fraction of 68.8% was observed with siplizumab, compared with approximately 25% in control reactions. Because sequences at frequencies below about 10^-5 were poorly captured, only a minor fraction of alloreactive clones could be mapped back to unstimulated subsets. No functional confirmation was obtained for the suppressive function of proliferating Tregs from siplizumab cultures. Siplizumab significantly reduced the cumulative frequency of alloreactive sequences traceable to unstimulated CD4+ memory T cells. Roughly 75-95% of proliferating CD4+ or CD8+ clones could not be assigned a naive or memory phenotype.

Sequencing was carried out using CD4+ T cells sorted from blood. The receptor chain draws on TRBV30 and TRBJ2-5, with 9 junctional bases fitting TRBD2. The origin of this receptor is a human donor in good health. This receptor carries the CDR3 CAWSVGLAGARETQYF. The nucleotide sequence reads TGTGCCTGGAGTGTAGGGTTAGCGGGAGCGCGGGAGACCCAGTACTTC. With all but the CDR3 taken from the reference TRBV30 and TRBJ2-5 genes, the full variable domain is: SQTIHQWPATLVQPVGSPLSLECTVEGTSNPNLYWYRQAAGRGLQLLFYSVGIGQISSEVPQNLSASRPQDRQFILSSKKLLLSDSGFYLCAWSVGLAGARETQYFGPGTRLLVL.